The next 26 T cell receptor beta chains were all read from a single sample in a study of metastatic and nonmetastatic thyroid tumors (dated by TCRdb to the early 2020s). Library preparation employed PCR. TCRdb shows the sequencer as Illumina HiSeq 4000. Using fastp at Q25 and MiXCR, TCRdb reprocessed the public reads and kept productive beta chains. This sample comprises roughly 65,000 clones, 14% of them detected only once. The top ten hold over 6.5% of the sample. None of the patients had been given any treatment before thyroid surgery. The sample taken for sequencing was blood. The receptors shown here come from a male donor with papillary thyroid cancer or a benign thyroid nodule (not recorded which). Some clones in this sample may be carry-over from other donors' samples.

The chain employs TRBV20-1 and TRBJ2-1; TRBD2 aligns across 12 bases. Looked up from germline, CDR1 is DFQATT and CDR2 is SNEGSKA (reference sequence). Germline trimming cut 4 bases from V and 0 bases from J; bases unmatched to any gene: 13. CDR3 length equals 19 residues. CDR3: CSATLHLAGGLISYNEQFF. DNA of the CDR3: TGCAGTGCTACTCTCCACCTAGCGGGAGGGCTTATCTCCTACAATGAGCAGTTCTTC.

This clone was seen a few times. This rearrangement joins TRBV6-1 to TRBJ1-2; D is ambiguous. Trimming stripped 8 bases from V and 8 bases from J, with 18 bases between. The CDR3 contains 13 residues. Germline V gene lookup returns CDR1 MNHNS and CDR2 SASEGT. The CDR3 region has the DNA TGTGCCAGCGGACGAGGGTCCCCAAGAGGCTACACCTTC. Its protein product is CASGRGSPRGYTF.

With respect to this clone: Other DNA variants within this sample encode the same CDR3. The chain carries TRBV20-1 and TRBJ2-2; D is perhaps TRBD2 (8 bases). Trimming removed 3 bases from V and 7 bases from J, with 15 bases in between. CDR3 size: 14 residues. Germline CDR1 reads DFQATT; CDR2 reads SNEGSKA (reference sequence). This CDR3 is CSASFGGDSGELFF. CDR3 nucleotide sequence: TGCAGTGCTAGTTTCGGGGGGGACAGCGGGGAGCTGTTTTTT.

This clone was recorded at least ten times. The chain couples TRBV6-1 to TRBJ1-1; 9 positions match TRBD1. J gave up 1 base and V 3 bases, and 0 bases lay outside the gene matches. The germline gives CDR1 MNHNS, CDR2 SASEGT. The CDR3 has 14 residues. CDR3 residues: CASSEGQGNTEAFF. The CDR3 DNA follows: TGTGCCAGCAGTGAGGGACAGGGGAACACTGAAGCTTTCTTT.

This clone has ten or more counts. The chain has TRBV4-1 and TRBJ2-3; 7 bases line up with TRBD2. V shed 0 bases, J shed 1 base, and the junction held 1 base outside the gene matches. The germline gives CDR1 MGHRA, CDR2 YSYEKL. The CDR3 loop spans 15 amino acids. The CDR3 DNA reads TGCGCCAGCAGCCAAGATGGGGGGGGCACAGATACGCAGTATTTT. This translates into CASSQDGGGTDTQYF.

This clone was detected ten times or more. The V call is TRBV20-1, the J call TRBJ2-5; D gene unclear. Germline lookup yields CDR1 DFQATT and CDR2 SNEGSKA (reference sequence). V lost 1 base to trimming and J lost 2 bases, with 8 bases between them. The CDR3 is 13 amino acids. Here the CDR3 reads CSARVLQQETQYF. The CDR3 DNA is TGCAGTGCTAGAGTACTACAGCAAGAGACCCAGTACTTC.

This clone was counted many times. One junction end does not reproduce the germline sequence, and a read error may be involved. The chain joins TRBV5-6 to TRBJ1-5; D unresolved. From germline, CDR1 is SGHDT and CDR2 YYEEEE. CDR3 length: 14 residues. CDR3 sequence reads: CASSYRQEDQSQHF. DNA of the CDR3: TGTGCCAGCAGCTACCGACAAGAGGATCAGTCCCAGCATTTT.

This clone turned up a few times. Here the CDR3 reads CSASFVAGLNNEQFF. The CDR3 DNA sequence: TGCAGTGCCTCCTTCGTGGCAGGGCTGAACAATGAGCAGTTCTTC. The chain couples TRBV20-1 to TRBJ2-1; possible D gene TRBD1, 5 bases. This CDR3 contains 15 residues. In germline, CDR1 is DFQATT, CDR2 SNEGSKA (reference sequence). V was shortened by 6 bases and J by 5 bases, with 20 bases between the two germline ends.

This clone was seen a handful of times. V is TRBV15 and J is TRBJ1-4, with a weak D call TRBD1 (6 bases). Trimming took off 2 bases at V and 0 bases at J, with 10 bases between the two ends. The CDR3 is made up of 16 amino acids. CDR1 LNHNV and CDR2 YYDKDF come from the germline V gene (reference sequence). CDR3 residues: CATSRSAGATNEKLFF. The DNA of the CDR3 is TGTGCCACCAGCAGATCCGCAGGGGCAACTAATGAAAAACTGTTTTTT.

Ten or more counts support this clone. The rearrangement uses TRBV5-1 and TRBJ2-6; D remains unclear. Trimming removed 0 bases from V and 1 base from J, with 8 bases in between. The CDR3 is 16 residues long. Germline-derived CDR1 and CDR2 are SGHRS and YFSETQ. The CDR3, as DNA: TGCGCCAGCAGCTTGGAGCCGGGTTCTGGGGCCAACGTCCTGACTTTC. It specifies CASSLEPGSGANVLTF.

This clone was detected only a few times. Just one base apart from a much larger clone, this may be a read error. The chain joins TRBV20-1 to TRBJ2-1; the match to TRBD2 covers 7 bases. Germline V gene lookup returns CDR1 DFQATT and CDR2 SNEGSKA (reference sequence). This CDR3 contains 13 residues. The CDR3 DNA follows: TGCGGTGCTAGCGGAAGCTCCTACAATGAGCAGTTCTTC. This encodes CGASGSSYNEQFF.

The chain combines TRBV25-1 with TRBJ2-4; possible D gene TRBD2, 5 bases. V was cut by 4 bases and J by 6 bases, with 16 bases left in between. CDR1 is MGHDK, CDR2 SYGVNS, per germline. CDR3 length: 15 residues. The CDR3 sequence: CASSVPAESGNIQYF. CDR3 in DNA: TGTGCCAGCAGTGTCCCAGCGGAATCTGGAAACATTCAGTACTTC.

This sequence joins TRBV19 and TRBJ1-2; D is unresolved. Germline CDR1 is LNHDA and CDR2 is SQIVND (reference sequence). The V end was cut by 6 bases, the J end by 8 bases, with 16 bases between. The CDR3 loop spans 13 amino acids. CDR3 sequence reads: CASRGQSIGGYTF. CDR3 DNA: TGTGCCAGTAGAGGGCAGTCTATTGGAGGCTACACCTTC.

This clone has at least ten counts. V usage is TRBV4-3 and J usage is TRBJ2-7, with no clear D. The V end lost 0 bases, the J end lost 0 bases, and 12 bases lay between the germline ends. Germline V gives CDR1 LGHNA, CDR2 YSLEER. This CDR3 has 16 residues. CDR3: CASSQEGTRSSYEQYF. CDR3 DNA sequence: TGCGCCAGCAGCCAAGAGGGAACGCGGAGCTCCTACGAGCAGTACTTC.

This clone occurred a few times. V usage is TRBV5-5 and J usage is TRBJ2-3; D may be TRBD1 or TRBD2 (6 bases each). The V end lost 0 bases, the J end lost 3 bases, and 8 bases lay between the germline ends. The germline V gene has CDR1 SGHKS and CDR2 YYEKEE (reference sequence). The CDR3 consists of 14 residues. CDR3 sequence (DNA): TGTGCCAGCAGCTTGGGGGGGGCTACAGATACGCAGTATTTT. This sequence encodes CASSLGGATDTQYF.

As regards this clone: A read error may be the cause here, since a much bigger clone is one base away. In the same sample, other DNA sequences code for this CDR3. The rearrangement links TRBV18 to TRBJ2-3; D unclear. The CDR3 is 16 amino acids. Germline CDR1 and CDR2: KGHSH and LQKENI. The V end was cut by 0 bases, the J end by 6 bases, with 16 bases between. The CDR3 DNA sequence: TGTGCCAGCTCACCACCGAACTCCGGCTTCTCGGATACGCAGTATTTT. Translating it yields CASSPPNSGFSDTQYF.

With respect to this clone: A junction boundary mismatches the germline segment, possibly from a read error. The V call is TRBV6-6, the J call TRBJ1-2, with a tentative D call TRBD1 (6 bases). This CDR3 comprises 15 residues. The germline gives CDR1 MNHNY, CDR2 SVGAGI (reference sequence). The CDR3 loop is CASIYNPVQGDGYTF. As DNA, the CDR3 is TGTGCCAGCATTTACAACCCGGTACAGGGAGATGGCTACACCTTC.

This clone was counted only a few times. A single base separates this from a much larger clone, so it may be a read error. Other nucleotide sequences in the sample specify the same CDR3. The V call is TRBV29-1, the J call TRBJ1-1, with 8 bases matching TRBD1. Germline CDR1 and CDR2: SQVTM and ANQGSEA. The CDR3 runs 15 residues. V gave up 1 base and J gave up 5 bases; unmatched junction bases: 9. The CDR3, as DNA: TGCAGCGTTGAAGGGACAGGGACCTTAGGGACTGAAGCTTTCTTT. It encodes CSVEGTGTLGTEAFF.

The sample holds a few counts of this clone. The rearrangement uses TRBV6-2 or TRBV6-3 and TRBJ2-1, with D maybe TRBD1 (6 bases). Trimming took off 8 bases at V and 6 bases at J, with 26 bases between the two ends. Germline V gives CDR1 MNHEY, CDR2 SVGEGT. This CDR3 comprises 17 residues. The DNA of the CDR3 is TGTGCCAGCGTTTCCACGATAGCCCGAGGGGGTCTCAATGAGCAGTTCTTC. Encoded protein: CASVSTIARGGLNEQFF.

In this sample, this clone turned up many times. The V gene is TRBV28, the J gene TRBJ1-5, with D tentatively TRBD1 (5 bases). V was cut by 7 bases and J by 0 bases, with 10 bases left in between. The germline gives CDR1 MDHEN, CDR2 SYDVKM. This CDR3 spans 14 amino acids. CDR3 loop: CASTQGHSNQPQHF. In DNA, the CDR3 is TGTGCCAGCACCCAGGGTCATAGCAATCAGCCCCAGCATTTT.

This clone was counted at least ten times. The chain links TRBV28 to TRBJ2-1, with D unclear. This CDR3 is built from 12 residues. The V gene's germline CDR1 is MDHEN and CDR2 SYDVKM. Trimming took 2 bases from V and 15 from J, leaving 14 bases between them. CDR3 sequence reads: CASSLGPRTPFF. CDR3 nucleotides: TGTGCCAGCAGTTTAGGGCCAAGGACCCCGTTCTTC.

This clone was found many times. The rearrangement joins TRBV7-2 to TRBJ2-3; 8 bases match TRBD2. The trim removed 0 bases at V and 5 bases at J, leaving 16 bases unmatched. The CDR3 consists of 19 residues. Germline-derived CDR1 and CDR2 are SGHTA and FQGNSA. This chain's CDR3 is CASSLALWGRKRELDTQYF. CDR3 sequence (DNA): TGTGCCAGCAGCTTAGCCCTCTGGGGCCGGAAGCGGGAGTTAGATACGCAGTATTTT.

This clone was counted ten times or more. The chain combines TRBV4-2 with TRBJ2-1, with 11 bases lining up with TRBD2. The V gene end was trimmed by 4 bases and the J gene end by 7 bases; junction bases not matched to a gene: 6. Germline V gives CDR1 LGHNA, CDR2 YNFKEQ. CDR3 length equals 15 residues. The chain's CDR3 is CASSPQLAGDNEQFF. The DNA of the CDR3 is TGTGCCAGCAGCCCCCAACTAGCGGGAGATAATGAGCAGTTCTTC.

The V call is TRBV7-8, the J call TRBJ2-5; 7 nucleotides agree with TRBD2. V lost 5 bases to trimming and J lost 2 bases; unmatched junction nucleotides: 14. Germline CDR1 reads SGHVS; CDR2 reads FQNEAQ. CDR3 length: 17 amino acids. The CDR3 DNA reads TGTGCCAGCAGCATCGTGGTTTCGGGAGGTCGGCAAGAGACCCAGTACTTC. Translated, it gives CASSIVVSGGRQETQYF.

This clone appeared many times. The chain uses TRBV19 and TRBJ2-2; TRBD1 matches 10 bases. V lost 5 bases to trimming and J lost 6 bases; unmatched junction nucleotides: 6. The V gene's germline CDR1 is LNHDA and CDR2 SQIVND (reference sequence). This CDR3 has 15 amino acids. The CDR3 protein is CASSLRQGAAGELFF. CDR3 DNA: TGTGCCAGTAGTCTCCGACAGGGGGCCGCCGGGGAGCTGTTTTTT. Full variable domain (missing parts from reference TRBV19 and TRBJ2-2): DGGITQSPKYLFRKEGQNVTLSCEQNLNHDAMYWYRQDPGQGLRLIYYSQIVNDFQKGDIAEGYSVSREKKESFPLTVTSAQKNPTAFYLCASSLRQGAAGELFFGEGSRLTVL.

This clone was seen repeatedly, ten times or more. The chain joins TRBV11-2 to TRBJ1-1; 7 nucleotides agree with TRBD1. This CDR3 region has 13 residues. Trimming took 6 bases from V and 5 from J; bases not matched to a gene: 6. The germline CDR1 and CDR2 sequences are SGHAT and FQNNGV. CDR3 region: CASSSIQGTEAFF. In DNA, the CDR3 is TGTGCCAGCAGTTCAATACAGGGGACTGAAGCTTTCTTT.